This TCR beta chain is drawn from a study of T cells in Graves' hyperthyroidism and ophthalmopathy. Study-wide results and limits: The model anticipated ophthalmopathy a median around six months pre-onset.

This clonotype has a handful of counts. Its target is unknown. Researchers amplified the TCR beta CDR3 regions from RNA transcripts. HTBI primers drove first-round RT-PCR of the TCR CDR3. TCRdb re-derived calls from the multiplex PCR reads in MiXCR, one entry per CDR3 protein. Of around 800,000 distinct CDR3 sequences in the sample, over 35% were seen once. Uncontrolled infection, other autoimmune disease, pregnancy or lactation barred patients from enrollment. This CDR3 comprises 15 residues. Germline V gene data show CDR1 as SGHRS and CDR2 as YFSETQ. Trimming took 4 bases from V and 0 from J; bases not matched to a gene: 4.

The sequenced material came from blood. This rearrangement joins TRBV5-1 to TRBJ1-3; 7 bases fit TRBD1. The receptor comes from a man aged 18 to 30 with Graves' hyperthyroidism. As DNA, the CDR3 is TGCGCCAGCAGCCTGACAGGGAACTCTGGAAACACCATATATTTT. It codes for CASSLTGNSGNTIYF.